The T cell receptor beta chain under discussion was sequenced for a study of T cells in localized non-small cell lung cancer. Overall study findings and caveats: Peak T cell clonality was found in uninvolved adjacent lung, exceeding tumor. When the top 100 tumor clones were examined, a median about 60 of them also appeared in the adjacent lung, which was paired and uninvolved. With higher T cell density in blood came longer overall survival.

Looked up from germline, CDR1 is SGHNT and CDR2 is YENEEA. This CDR3 is built from 17 residues. V gave up 5 bases and J gave up 7 bases; unmatched junction bases: 10. This clone was seen more than once but under ten times. Its specificity is not known. Some clones are missing from TCRdb's copy, which holds only in-frame ones; the method was immunoSEQ multiplex PCR. The sample has about 2,800 clones; about 27% are singletons. The sequencing used normal lung tissue next to the tumor, collected before any cancer treatment. V and J are TRBV11-3 and TRBJ2-1; 14 nucleotides agree with TRBD2. The sequence came from a female donor older than 55 with stage I squamous cell lung carcinoma. The chain's CDR3 is CASSALPGTSGSNEQFF. In nucleotides, the CDR3 is TGTGCCAGCAGCGCCCTCCCCGGGACTAGCGGGAGTAATGAGCAGTTCTTC.